This T cell receptor (beta chain) stems from a study of blood T cell repertoires in COVID-19. Overall study: Samples of COVID-19 (acute and convalescent) were obtained from the United States, Italy and Spain. Nucleic acid was either cDNA or gDNA, and it came from T cells, B-cell-depleted T cells, or PBMCs.

In the authors' workflow: Amplification with reference gene primers provided the estimates of nucleated cell counts. Repertoires were generated with immunoSEQ multiplex PCR, while TCRdb's copy carries only in-frame clones and drops some. V and J calls and clone size are given by that table; D and trimming were obtained from the DNA. The repertoire holds some 270,000 clones, with about nine tenths as singletons. This CDR3 contains 14 residues. Germline V CDR1 and CDR2: SGHRS, YFSETQ. Trimming stripped 0 bases from V and 1 base from J, with 4 bases between. The sample taken for sequencing was peripheral blood. The chain has TRBV5-1 and TRBJ2-2; D gene ambiguous. The source of this sequence is a man aged 35-49 years with active or convalescent COVID-19. CDR3 nucleotides: TGCGCCAGCAGCTTGGCAGGGAACACCGGGGAGCTGTTTTTT. Its protein product is CASSLAGNTGELFF. The whole variable domain, filled in from reference TRBV5-1 and TRBJ2-2, reads KAGVTQTPRYLIKTRGQQVTLSCSPISGHRSVSWYQQTPGQGLQFLFEYFSETQRNKGNFPGRFSGRQFSNSRSEMNVSTLELGDSALYLCASSLAGNTGELFFGEGSRLTVL.